The 4 T cell receptor beta chains in this list originate from one sample, sequenced in a study of blood T cell repertoires in COVID-19. The repertoire was sequenced with immunoSEQ multiplex PCR; TCRdb's copy has only in-frame clones and lacks some. Of a few hundred thousand clones in the sample, 80% to 90% are singletons; the top ten hold roughly 6.3%. The sequenced sample consisted of peripheral blood. These receptors originate from a woman in her 50s with COVID-19, enrolled during active disease.

V and J are TRBV24-1 and TRBJ2-2; 7 bases fit TRBD1. The CDR3 length is 16 residues. V dropped 2 bases and J dropped 0; count of bases not matched to a gene: 2. Germline CDR1 reads KGHDR; CDR2 reads SFDVKD. For the CDR3, the DNA is TGTGCCACCAGTGATTCGGGACAGCCGAACACCGGGGAGCTGTTTTTT. Amino acids: CATSDSGQPNTGELFF.

This chain links TRBV5-4 with TRBJ1-1; no clear D. Trimming removed 6 bases at V and 4 bases at J, with 13 bases between. The germline CDR1 and CDR2 sequences are SGHNT and YYREEE (reference sequence). The CDR3 covers 13 residues. CDR3 amino acids: CASTDPPGTEAFF. CDR3 sequence (DNA): TGTGCCAGCACCGATCCCCCGGGCACTGAAGCTTTCTTT.

The genes are TRBV6-7 and TRBJ2-2; 13 nucleotides agree with TRBD2. TRBV6-7 is an ORF, and what it does is uncertain. The CDR3 sequence is 19 residues long. Unmatched junction bases numbered 10, after V lost 0 bases and J lost 6 bases. The CDR3: CASSYSGLAGAAGAGELFF. CDR3 nucleotides: TGTGCCAGCAGTTACTCCGGACTAGCGGGGGCCGCGGGGGCCGGGGAGCTGTTTTTT.

The chain uses TRBV7-8 and TRBJ2-7, with 12 bases lining up with TRBD2. The length of the CDR3 is 14 residues. In germline, CDR1 is SGHVS, CDR2 FQNEAQ. Unmatched junction bases numbered 3, after V lost 6 bases and J lost 3 bases. The CDR3 coding sequence is TGTGCCAGCAGGTTGACTAGCGGGAGCTACGAGCAGTACTTC. Amino acids: CASRLTSGSYEQYF.